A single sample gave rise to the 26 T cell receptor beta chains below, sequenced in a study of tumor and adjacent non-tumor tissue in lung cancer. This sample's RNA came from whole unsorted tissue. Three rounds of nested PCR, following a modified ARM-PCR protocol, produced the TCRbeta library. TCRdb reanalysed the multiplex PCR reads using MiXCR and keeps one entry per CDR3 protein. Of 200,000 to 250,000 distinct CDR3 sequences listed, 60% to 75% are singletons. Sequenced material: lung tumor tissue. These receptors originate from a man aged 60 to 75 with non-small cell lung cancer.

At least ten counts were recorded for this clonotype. CDR3 sequence: CASSQEVGIYNEQFF. In DNA, the CDR3 is TGTGCCAGCAGCCAAGAAGTGGGTATTTACAATGAGCAGTTCTTC. The J gene is TRBJ2-1, the V gene TRBV4-2; D gene uncertain. V lost 0 bases to trimming and J lost 4 bases, with 10 bases between them. CDR3 length equals 15 residues. Germline CDR1 LGHNA, CDR2 YNFKEQ.

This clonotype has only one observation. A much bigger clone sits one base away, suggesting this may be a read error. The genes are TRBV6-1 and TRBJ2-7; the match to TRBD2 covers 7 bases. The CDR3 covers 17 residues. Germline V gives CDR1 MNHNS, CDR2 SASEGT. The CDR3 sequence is CAGSETGGETVGYEQYF. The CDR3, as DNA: TGTGCCGGCAGTGAAACGGGGGGTGAGACAGTCGGATACGAGCAGTACTTC.

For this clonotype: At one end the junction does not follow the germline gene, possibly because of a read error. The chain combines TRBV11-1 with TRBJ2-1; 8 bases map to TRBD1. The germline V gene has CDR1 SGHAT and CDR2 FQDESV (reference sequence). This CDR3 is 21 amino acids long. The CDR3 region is CASSLAWGRGLRRSSYNERFF. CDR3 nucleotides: TGTGCCAGCAGCTTAGCTTGGGGCAGGGGGCTTAGACGAAGTTCCTACAATGAGCGGTTCTTC.

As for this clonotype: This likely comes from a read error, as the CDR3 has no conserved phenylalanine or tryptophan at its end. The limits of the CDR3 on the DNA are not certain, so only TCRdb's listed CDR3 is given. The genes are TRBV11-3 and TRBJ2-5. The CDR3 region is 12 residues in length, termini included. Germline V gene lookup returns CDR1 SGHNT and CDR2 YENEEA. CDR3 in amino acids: CASSLDKETLYI.

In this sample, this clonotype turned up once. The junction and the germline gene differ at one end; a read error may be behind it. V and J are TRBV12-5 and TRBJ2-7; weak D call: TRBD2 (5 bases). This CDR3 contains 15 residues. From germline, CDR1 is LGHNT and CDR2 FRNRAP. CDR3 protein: CASGLDHTGSYERYF. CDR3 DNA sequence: TGTGCTAGTGGTTTGGACCACACGGGGAGCTATGAGCGGTACTTC.

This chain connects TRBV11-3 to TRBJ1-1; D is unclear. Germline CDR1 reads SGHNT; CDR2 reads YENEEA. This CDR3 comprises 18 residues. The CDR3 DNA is TGTATCAGCAGCATAGATGGACTCGTCGGGCAGACGAACACTGAAGCTTTCTTT. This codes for CISSIDGLVGQTNTEAFF.

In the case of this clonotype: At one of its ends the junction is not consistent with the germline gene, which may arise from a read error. The CDR3, as DNA: TGTGCCAGCTGTTACAAGGGGGCAGATTCACCCCTTCACTTT. Encoded protein: CASCYKGADSPLHF. The gene calls are TRBV6-6 and TRBJ1-6; 7 bases agree with TRBD1. CDR1 is MNHNY, CDR2 SVGAGI, per germline (reference sequence). The CDR3 is made up of 14 amino acids.

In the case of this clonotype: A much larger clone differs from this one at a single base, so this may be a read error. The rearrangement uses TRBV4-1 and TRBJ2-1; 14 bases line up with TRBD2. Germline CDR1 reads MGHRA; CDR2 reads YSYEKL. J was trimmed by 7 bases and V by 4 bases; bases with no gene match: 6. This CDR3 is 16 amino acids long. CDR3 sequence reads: CASSLPGTSGGNEQFF. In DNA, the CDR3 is TGCGCCAGCAGCCTCCCCGGGACTAGCGGGGGAAATGAGCAGTTCTTC.

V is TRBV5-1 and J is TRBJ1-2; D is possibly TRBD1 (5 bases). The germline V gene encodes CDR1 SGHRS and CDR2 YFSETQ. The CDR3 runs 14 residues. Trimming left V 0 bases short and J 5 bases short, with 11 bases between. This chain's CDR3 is CASSLEGSTYGYTF. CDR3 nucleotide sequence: TGCGCCAGCAGCTTGGAGGGGTCAACTTATGGCTACACCTTC.

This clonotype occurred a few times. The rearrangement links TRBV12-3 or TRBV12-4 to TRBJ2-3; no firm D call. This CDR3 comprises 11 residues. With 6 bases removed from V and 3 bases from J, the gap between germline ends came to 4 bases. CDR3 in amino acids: CASRTTDTQYF. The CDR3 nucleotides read TGTGCCAGCAGGACTACAGATACGCAGTATTTT.

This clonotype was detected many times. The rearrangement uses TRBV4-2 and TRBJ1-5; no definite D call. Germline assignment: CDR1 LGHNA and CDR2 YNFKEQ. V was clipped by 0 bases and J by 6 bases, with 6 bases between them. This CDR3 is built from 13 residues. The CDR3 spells CASSQEGGQPQHF. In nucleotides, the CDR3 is TGTGCCAGCAGCCAAGAGGGAGGTCAGCCCCAGCATTTT.

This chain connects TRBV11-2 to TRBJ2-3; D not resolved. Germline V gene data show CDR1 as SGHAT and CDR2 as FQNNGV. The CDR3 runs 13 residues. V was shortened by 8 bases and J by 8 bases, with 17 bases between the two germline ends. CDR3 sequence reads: CASSSQEWGTQYF. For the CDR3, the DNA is TGTGCCAGCTCCTCCCAGGAATGGGGTACGCAGTATTTT.

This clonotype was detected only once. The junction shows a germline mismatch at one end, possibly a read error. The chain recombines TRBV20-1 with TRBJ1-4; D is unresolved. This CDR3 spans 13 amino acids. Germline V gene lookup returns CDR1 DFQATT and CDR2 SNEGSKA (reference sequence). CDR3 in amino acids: CSASLGINEELFF. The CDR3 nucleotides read TGCAGTGCTAGTTTGGGGATTAATGAAGAACTGTTTTTT.

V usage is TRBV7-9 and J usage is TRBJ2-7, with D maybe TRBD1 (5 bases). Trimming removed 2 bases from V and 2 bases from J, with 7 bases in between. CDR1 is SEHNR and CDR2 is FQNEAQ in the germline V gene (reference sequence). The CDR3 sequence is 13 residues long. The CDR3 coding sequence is TGTGCCAGCAGCTTACCAGGGACCTACGAGCAGTACTTC. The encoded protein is CASSLPGTYEQYF.

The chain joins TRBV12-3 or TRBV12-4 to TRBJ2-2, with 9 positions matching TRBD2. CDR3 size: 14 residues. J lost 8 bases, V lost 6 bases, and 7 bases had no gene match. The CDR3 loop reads CASRVAGVVGELFF. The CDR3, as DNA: TGTGCCAGCAGAGTAGCGGGAGTGGTGGGGGAGCTGTTTTTT.

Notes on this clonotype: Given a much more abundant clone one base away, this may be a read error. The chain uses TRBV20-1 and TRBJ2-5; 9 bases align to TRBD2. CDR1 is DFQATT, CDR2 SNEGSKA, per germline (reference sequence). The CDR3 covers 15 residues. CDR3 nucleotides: TGCAGTGCCGCCGAGCTAGCGGGGCACTCTACGACCCGGTACTTC. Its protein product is CSAAELAGHSTTRYF.

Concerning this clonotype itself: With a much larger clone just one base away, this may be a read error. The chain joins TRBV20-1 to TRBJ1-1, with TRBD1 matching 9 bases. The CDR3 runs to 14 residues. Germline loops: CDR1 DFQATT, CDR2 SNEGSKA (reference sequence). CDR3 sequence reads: CSAAQGARGTESFF. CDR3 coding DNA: TGCAGTGCTGCACAGGGGGCGCGCGGCACTGAATCTTTCTTT.

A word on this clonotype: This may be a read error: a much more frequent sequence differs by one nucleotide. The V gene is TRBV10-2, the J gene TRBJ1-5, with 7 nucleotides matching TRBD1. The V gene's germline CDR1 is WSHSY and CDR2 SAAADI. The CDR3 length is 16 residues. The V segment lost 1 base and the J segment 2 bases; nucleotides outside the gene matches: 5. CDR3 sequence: CASSEWEGTGNQPQHF. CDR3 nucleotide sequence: TGCGCCAGCAGTGAGTGGGAGGGGACAGGCAATCAGCCCCAGCATTTT.

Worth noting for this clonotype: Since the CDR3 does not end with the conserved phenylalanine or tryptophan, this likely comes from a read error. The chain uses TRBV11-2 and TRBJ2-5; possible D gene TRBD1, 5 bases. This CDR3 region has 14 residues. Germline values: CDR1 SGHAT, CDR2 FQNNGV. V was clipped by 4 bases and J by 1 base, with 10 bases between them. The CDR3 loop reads CASSSRQLQETQYL. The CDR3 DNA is TGTGCCAGCAGCTCTAGACAGCTCCAAGAGACCCAGTACTTA.

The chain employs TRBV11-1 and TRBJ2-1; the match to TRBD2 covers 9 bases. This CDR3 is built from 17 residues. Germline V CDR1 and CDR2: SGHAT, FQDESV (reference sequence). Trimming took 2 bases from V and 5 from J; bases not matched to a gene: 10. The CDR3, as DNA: TGTGCCAGCAGCTTACCTCCGCCAGCGGGAGGCAACAATGAGCAGTTCTTC. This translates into CASSLPPPAGGNNEQFF.

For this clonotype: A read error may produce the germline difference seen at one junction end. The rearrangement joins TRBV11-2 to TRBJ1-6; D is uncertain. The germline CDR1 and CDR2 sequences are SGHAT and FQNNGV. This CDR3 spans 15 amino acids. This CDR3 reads CASSLELGDTSPLRF. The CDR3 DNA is TGTGCCAGCAGCTTAGAGTTAGGAGACACTTCACCCCTCCGCTTT.

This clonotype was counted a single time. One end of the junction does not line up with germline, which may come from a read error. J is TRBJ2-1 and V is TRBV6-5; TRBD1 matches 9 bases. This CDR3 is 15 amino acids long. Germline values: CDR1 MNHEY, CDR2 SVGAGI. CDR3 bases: TGTGCCAGCAGTCACTTTCCGGGACAGGGCCATGAACAGTTCTTC. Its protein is CASSHFPGQGHEQFF.

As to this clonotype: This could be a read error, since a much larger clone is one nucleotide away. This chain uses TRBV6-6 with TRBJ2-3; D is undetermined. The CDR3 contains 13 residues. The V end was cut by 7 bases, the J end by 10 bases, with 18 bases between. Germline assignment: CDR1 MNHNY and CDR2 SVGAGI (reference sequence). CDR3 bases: TGTGCCAGCACCTTACCCCATCATGGGCCGCAGTATTTT. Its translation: CASTLPHHGPQYF.

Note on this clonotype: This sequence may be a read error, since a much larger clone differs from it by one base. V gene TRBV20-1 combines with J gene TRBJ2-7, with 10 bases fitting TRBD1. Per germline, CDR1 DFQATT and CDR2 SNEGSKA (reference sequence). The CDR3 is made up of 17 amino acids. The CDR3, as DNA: TGCGGTGCTAGACCTCGCTCGGGGGACAGGGGATTCCCCGAGCAGTACTTC. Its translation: CGARPRSGDRGFPEQYF.

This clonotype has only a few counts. In DNA form, the CDR3 reads TGTGCCAGCAGTTCCGGGGGGGCCGGGGAGACCCAGTACTTC. Its protein is CASSSGGAGETQYF. V is TRBV5-4 and J is TRBJ2-5; 8 nucleotides align to TRBD2. Germline V gives CDR1 SGHNT, CDR2 YYREEE (reference sequence). The length of the CDR3 is 14 residues. The ends lost 5 bases at V and 5 bases at J; junction bases unmatched: 8.

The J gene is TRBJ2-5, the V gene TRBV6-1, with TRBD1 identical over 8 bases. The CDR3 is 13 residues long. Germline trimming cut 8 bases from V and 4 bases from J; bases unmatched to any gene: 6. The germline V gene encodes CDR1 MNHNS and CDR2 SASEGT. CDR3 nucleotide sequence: TGTGCCAGCTGCCGGACAGGGCCAGAGACCCAGTACTTC. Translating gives CASCRTGPETQYF.